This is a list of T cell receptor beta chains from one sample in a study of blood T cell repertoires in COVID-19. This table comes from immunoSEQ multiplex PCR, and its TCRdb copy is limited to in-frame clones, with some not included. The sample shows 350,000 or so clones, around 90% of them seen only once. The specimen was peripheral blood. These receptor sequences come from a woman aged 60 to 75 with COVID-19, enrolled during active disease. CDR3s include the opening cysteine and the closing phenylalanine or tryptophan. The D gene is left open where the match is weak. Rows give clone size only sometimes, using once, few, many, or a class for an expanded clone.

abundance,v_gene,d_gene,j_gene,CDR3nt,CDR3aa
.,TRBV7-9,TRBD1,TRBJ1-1,TGTGCCAGCAGCCCAAGGACAGGGCGGGACACTGAAGCTTTCTTT,CASSPRTGRDTEAFF
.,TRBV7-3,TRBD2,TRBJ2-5,TGTGCCAGCAGCTTGGGACTAGCGGGGGAAGAGACCCAGTACTTC,CASSLGLAGEETQYF
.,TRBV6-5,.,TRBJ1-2,TGTGCCAGCAGTTACTTTCAGGGGCTTGGAGGCTACACCTTC,CASSYFQGLGGYTF
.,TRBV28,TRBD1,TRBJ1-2,TGTGCCAGCACCAAAACCCCAGGGGGCGGCTATGGCTACACCTTC,CASTKTPGGGYGYTF
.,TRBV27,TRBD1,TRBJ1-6,TGTGCCAGCAGTCCTCAGGACAGGGTCTTTAATTCACCCCTCCACTTT,CASSPQDRVFNSPLHF
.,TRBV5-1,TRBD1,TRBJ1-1,TGCGCCAGCAGCTCTTTGACAGGGGATCGCACTGAAGCTTTCTTT,CASSSLTGDRTEAFF
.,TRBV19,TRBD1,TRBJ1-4,TGTGCCAGTAATCCCGACAGGGCAGCTAATGAAAAACTGTTTTTT,CASNPDRAANEKLFF
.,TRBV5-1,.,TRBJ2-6,TGCGCCAGCAGCTTGTTAGGGAGTGGGGCCAACGTCCTGACTTTC,CASSLLGSGANVLTF
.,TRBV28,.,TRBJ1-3,TGTGCCAGCAGTTTCCGCCGGGGAGGAAACACCATATATTTT,CASSFRRGGNTIYF
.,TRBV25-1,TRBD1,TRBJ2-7,TGTGCCAGCATGGAACCGGGGACAGGGGTGTACGAGCAGTACTTC,CASMEPGTGVYEQYF
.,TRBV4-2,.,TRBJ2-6,TGTGCCAGCACTAGGGGGACCGGGGCCAACGTCCTGACTTTC,CASTRGTGANVLTF
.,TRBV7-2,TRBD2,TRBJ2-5,TGTGCCAGCAGCCCCCGACTAGCTCAAGAGACCCAGTACTTC,CASSPRLAQETQYF
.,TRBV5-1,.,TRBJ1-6,TGCGCCAGCAGCTTGGAAGGGGGAAATTCACCCCTCCACTTT,CASSLEGGNSPLHF
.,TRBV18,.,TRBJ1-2,TGTGCCAGCTCACCAGACAGATTCTCTGGCTACACCTTC,CASSPDRFSGYTF
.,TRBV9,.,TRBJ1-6,TGTGCCAGCAGCGTAGACAGGGACTCCTATAATTCACCCCTCCACTTT,CASSVDRDSYNSPLHF
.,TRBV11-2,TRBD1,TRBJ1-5,TGTGCCAGCAGCACCGGGACAGGGGTCTATCAGCCCCAGCATTTT,CASSTGTGVYQPQHF
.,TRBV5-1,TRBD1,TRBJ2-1,TGCGCCAGCAAACGGGGACAGGGTTCCTACAATGAGCAGTTCTTC,CASKRGQGSYNEQFF
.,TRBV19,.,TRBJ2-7,TGTGCCAGTAGTCCTCCGGGAGCTTGGGTTGGGGAGCAGTACTTC,CASSPPGAWVGEQYF
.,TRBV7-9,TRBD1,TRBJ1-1,TGTGCCAGCAGACTCCGGGACAGGGCTGCTTTCTTT,CASRLRDRAAFF
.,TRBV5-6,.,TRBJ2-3,TGTGCCAGCAGCGGCGGTCGGAGCACAGATACGCAGTATTTT,CASSGGRSTDTQYF
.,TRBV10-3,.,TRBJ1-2,TGTGCCATCAGTGAGTCGTTAGCTAACTATGGCTACACCTTC,CAISESLANYGYTF
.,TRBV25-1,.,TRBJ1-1,TGTGCCAGCAGTGCATTTGCAGGGGTTACAGAAGCTTTCTTT,CASSAFAGVTEAFF
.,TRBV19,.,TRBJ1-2,TGTGCCAGTAGTATCCTGGCCGGAGGGGATCATGGCTACACCTTC,CASSILAGGDHGYTF
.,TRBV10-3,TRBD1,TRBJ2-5,TGTGCCATCAGTGAGAGGGGGCAGACCCAGTACTTC,CAISERGQTQYF
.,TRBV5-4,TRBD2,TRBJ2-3,TGTGCCAGCACCGCATCGGGCCCGGGGCTAGCGGAGTATTTT,CASTASGPGLAEYF
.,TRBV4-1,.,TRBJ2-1,TGCGCCAGCAGCCAAGATCAGGGGTCTTACAATGAGCAGTTCTTC,CASSQDQGSYNEQFF
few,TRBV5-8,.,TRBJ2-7,TGTGCCAGCAGCCCCCGAACTTTACTCCGCGAGCAGTACTTC,CASSPRTLLREQYF
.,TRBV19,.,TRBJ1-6,TGTGCCAGTAGTCCGGGACACGGAACTAATTCACCCCTCCACTTT,CASSPGHGTNSPLHF
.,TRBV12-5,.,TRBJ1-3,TGTGCTAGTGGCCGAGAGGGGGTCGGAAACACCATATATTTT,CASGREGVGNTIYF
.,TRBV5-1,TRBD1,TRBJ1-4,TGCGCCAGCAGCTTACAGGGGCCTAATGAAAAACTGTTTTTT,CASSLQGPNEKLFF
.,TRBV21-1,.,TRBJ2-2,TGTGCCAGCAGCACCTGGCCCGGACAGGCCACCGGGGAGCTGTTTTTT,CASSTWPGQATGELFF
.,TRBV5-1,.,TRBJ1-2,TGCGCCAGCAGCTTGGTTAGTTCTAACTATGGCTACACCTTC,CASSLVSSNYGYTF
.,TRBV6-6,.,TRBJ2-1,TGTGCCAGCAGGCGGGACGGCAGCTCCTACAATGAGCAGTTCTTC,CASRRDGSSYNEQFF
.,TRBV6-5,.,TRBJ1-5,TGTGCCAGCAGTTACAGGGGCACGGGTCAGCCCCAGCATTTT,CASSYRGTGQPQHF
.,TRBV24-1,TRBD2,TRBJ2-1,TGTGCCACCAGTGACCCCCTTAGCGGGGGGGGAAATGAGCAGTTCTTC,CATSDPLSGGGNEQFF
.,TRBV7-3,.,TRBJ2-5,TGTGCCAGCAGCTTTGACAGGCAAGAGACCCAGTACTTC,CASSFDRQETQYF
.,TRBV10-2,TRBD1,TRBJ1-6,TGCGCCAGCAGTGAGGCAGGGGGCGGAAATTCACCCCTCCACTTT,CASSEAGGGNSPLHF
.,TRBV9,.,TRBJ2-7,TGTGCCAGCAGCGTAGAGGGTCAGGGCTACGAGCAGTACTTC,CASSVEGQGYEQYF
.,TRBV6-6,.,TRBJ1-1,TGTGCCAGCAGGGAGGTAAACACTGAAGCTTTCTTT,CASREVNTEAFF
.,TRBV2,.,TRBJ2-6,TGTGCCAGCAGTGCCGCGGAAGGGGCCAACGTCCTGACTTTC,CASSAAEGANVLTF